This T cell receptor (beta chain) is from a study of shared clonotypes between healthy human individuals. Original data processing: There were no quality scores in the junction-only immunoSEQ sequences, so filtering differed. TCRdb's table, derived via immunoSEQ multiplex PCR, lists solely in-frame clones and lacks some. Clone size and V and J calls were adopted from that table, with D and trimming inferred from the DNA. Counted here are around 620,000 clones, 90% to 95% occurring once; the ten biggest clones make up 0.11%. The CDR3 consists of 11 residues. The V end was cut by 5 bases, the J end by 0 bases, with 3 bases between. The germline CDR1 and CDR2 sequences are DFQATT and SNEGSKA (reference sequence). Naive-designated CD8 cells lacked CD45RO, were positively enriched for CCR7, and omitted terminally differentiated effector memory CD45RA+ cells.

The chain has TRBV20-1 and TRBJ2-3; D not resolved. The receptor was isolated from a woman in her 30s in good health. Input material: naive CD8+ T cells sorted from blood. The DNA for the CDR3 is TGCAGTGCTCTCAGCACAGATACGCAGTATTTT. This encodes CSALSTDTQYF.